This T cell receptor (beta chain) was retrieved from a study of molecular identifiers for immune sequencing clone quantification (dated by TCRdb to the late 2010s). With regard to the full study: For a replicate experiment, RNA from around 20,000 or 100,000 naive CD8 T cells was divided into five aliquots, of which four were sequenced. The study was a methods study using CD8 T cells to benchmark molecular-identifier clustering-based TCR repertoire sequencing (MIDCIRS) and TCR RNA copy counting.

This clonotype was detected many times. No antigen is known for it. No base quality values were provided; no much bigger clone lies one nucleotide off. Libraries of naive CD8 T cells were built from anywhere between about 17,000 and 1,000,000 sorted cells, with 10%, 30% or 50% of the purified RNA used. Naive CD8 T cells, defined as CD8+CD4-CCR7+CD45RA+, were FACS-sorted into RLT Plus buffer on a BD FACSAria II. To test detection sensitivity, Jurkat RNA equal to about nine TCR copies was added to samples of about 17,000-1,100,000 naive CD8 T cells. CD8 T cells were enriched with RosetteSep CD8+ T Cell Enrichment Cocktail and Ficoll-Paque, followed by ACK red cell lysis. What the authors observed across the whole study: In CMV-specific effector cells, clones with more than 20 RNA copies contained over 99% of molecules, whereas in naive cells such clones contained under 1% of molecules. The naive libraries included spiked-in Jurkat TCR RNA (about ten copies' worth), and this Jurkat TCR RNA is not part of the donor repertoire. Modeling indicated about three TCR RNA copies recovered per cell, compared with about 9.7 by digital PCR, which implies a capture efficiency of approximately 30%. Even against a background of one million naive CD8 T cells, spiked-in Jurkat TCR RNA amounting to a single cell's worth was reported to be detectable. When barcode sub-clustering was not used, chimeric consensus sequences inflated TCR diversity, with chimeras reaching as high as 47%. Highly expanded clone sizes could be underestimated because identical TCR molecules may share a barcode.

CDR3 length: 14 amino acids, cysteine to phenylalanine. Here the CDR3 DNA is all that survives: 42 bases in frame from base 1. Between the V and J ends, shortened by 5 bases and 7 bases respectively, the junction contains 20 bases. CDR1 DFQATT and CDR2 SNEGSKA were looked up in the germline V gene (reference sequence). Library preparation employed PCR. Sequenced using an Illumina HiSeq 4000. Bulk TCR libraries were prepared as previously described, using TCR primers listed in Table S5. The Qiagen AllPrep DNA/RNA kit was used to purify total RNA. Reads from multiple sequencing runs of the same library were pooled before analysis. Under the source paper's analysis protocol: Reads were retained only if an exact TCR constant sequence was present, and the retained reads were trimmed to 150 nt and grouped according to their 12-nt molecular barcodes. Reads inside each barcode group were sub-clustered using a 15% Levenshtein threshold, and a quality-weighted consensus sequence was constructed for each RNA molecule. Non-functional sequences were removed, as were lower-count sequences one edit away from another. Based on a fit of two negative binomial distributions, barcode sub-clusters having less than 20% of the maximum read count were discarded. TCRdb cleaned the public reads at Q25 with fastp, built clones with MiXCR and kept in-frame beta chains. Every entry covers one CDR3 protein and lists the most common genes and DNA from its rows. TCRdb, rather than the study authors, made the V and J calls. The sample profile shows 550,000 to 750,000 distinct CDR3 sequences; 20% of them were found once. Approximately 0.9% of the sample rests with the top ten.

Sequencing was done on a sample of naive CD8+ T cells from blood, with Jurkat cell RNA spiked in. The sample's cell subset or site label is to be understood as: FACS-sorted CD8+CD4-CCR7+CD45RA+ naive T cells. The sequence was obtained from a human donor in good health. Some libraries in this study had Jurkat cell RNA spiked in. The rearrangement combines TRBV20-1 with TRBJ2-5; the D gene is possibly TRBD1 or TRBD2, each agreeing over 5 bases. The CDR3 region: CSACHRDRGVTQYF. The sequenced DNA is TGCAGTGCTTGCCACCGGGACCGCGGCGTGACCCAGTACTTC.